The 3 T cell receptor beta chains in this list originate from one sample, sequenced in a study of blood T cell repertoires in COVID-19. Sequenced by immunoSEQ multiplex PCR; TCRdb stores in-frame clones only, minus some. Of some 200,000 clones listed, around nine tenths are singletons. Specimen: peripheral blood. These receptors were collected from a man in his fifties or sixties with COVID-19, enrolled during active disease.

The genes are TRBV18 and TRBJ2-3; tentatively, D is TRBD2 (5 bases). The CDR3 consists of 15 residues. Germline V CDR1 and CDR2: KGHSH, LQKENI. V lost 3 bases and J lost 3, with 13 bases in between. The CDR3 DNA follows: TGTGCCAGCTCACCTCGCACGAGCGGAACAGATACGCAGTATTTT. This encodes CASSPRTSGTDTQYF.

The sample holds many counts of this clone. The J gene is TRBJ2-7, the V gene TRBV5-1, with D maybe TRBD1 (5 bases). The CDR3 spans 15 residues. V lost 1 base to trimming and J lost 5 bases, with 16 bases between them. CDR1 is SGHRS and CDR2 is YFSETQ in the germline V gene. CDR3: CASSLPQKKGHEQYF. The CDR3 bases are TGCGCCAGCAGCTTGCCCCAAAAGAAGGGGCACGAGCAGTACTTC.

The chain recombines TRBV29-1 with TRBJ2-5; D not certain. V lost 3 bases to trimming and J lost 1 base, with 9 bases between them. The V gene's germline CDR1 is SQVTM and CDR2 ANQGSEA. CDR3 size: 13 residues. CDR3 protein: CSVETPSQETQYF. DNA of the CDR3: TGCAGCGTTGAGACACCAAGCCAAGAGACCCAGTACTTC. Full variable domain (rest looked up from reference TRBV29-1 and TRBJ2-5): SAVISQKPSRDICQRGTSLTIQCQVDSQVTMMFWYRQQPGQSLTLIATANQGSEATYESGFVIDKFPISRPNLTFSTLTVSNMSPEDSSIYLCSVETPSQETQYFGPGTRLLVL.